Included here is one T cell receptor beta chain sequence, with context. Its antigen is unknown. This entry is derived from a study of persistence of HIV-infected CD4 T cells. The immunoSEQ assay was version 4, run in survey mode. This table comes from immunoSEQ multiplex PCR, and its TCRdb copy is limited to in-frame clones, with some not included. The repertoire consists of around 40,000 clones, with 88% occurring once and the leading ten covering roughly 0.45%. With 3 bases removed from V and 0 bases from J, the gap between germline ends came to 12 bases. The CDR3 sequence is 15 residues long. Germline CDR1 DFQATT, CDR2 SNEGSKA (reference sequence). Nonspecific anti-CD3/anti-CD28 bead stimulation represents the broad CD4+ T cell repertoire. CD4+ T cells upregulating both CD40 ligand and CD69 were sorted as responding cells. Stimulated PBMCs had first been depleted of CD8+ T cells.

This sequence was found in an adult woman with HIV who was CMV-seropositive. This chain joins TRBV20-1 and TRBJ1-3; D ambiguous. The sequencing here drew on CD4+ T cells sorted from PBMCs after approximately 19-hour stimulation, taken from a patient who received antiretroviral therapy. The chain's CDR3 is CSASSEHYSGNTIYF. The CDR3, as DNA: TGCAGTGCTAGTTCTGAACACTACTCTGGAAACACCATATATTTT.